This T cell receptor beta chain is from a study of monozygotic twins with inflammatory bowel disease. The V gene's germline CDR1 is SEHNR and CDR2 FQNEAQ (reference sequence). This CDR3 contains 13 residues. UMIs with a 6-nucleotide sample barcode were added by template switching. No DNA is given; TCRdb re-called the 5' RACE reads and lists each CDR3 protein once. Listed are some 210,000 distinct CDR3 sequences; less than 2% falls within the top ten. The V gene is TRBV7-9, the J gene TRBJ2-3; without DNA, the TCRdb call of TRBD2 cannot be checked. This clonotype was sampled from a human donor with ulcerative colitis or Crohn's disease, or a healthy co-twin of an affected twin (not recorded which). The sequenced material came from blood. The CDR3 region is CALREGRTDTQYF.